These 20 T cell receptor beta chains were sequenced from one sample in a study of blood T cell repertoires in COVID-19. Profiled with immunoSEQ multiplex PCR; TCRdb holds only in-frame clones, not every one. The table has about 300,000 clones, approximately 93% seen once. The material sequenced was peripheral blood. The receptors stem from a woman aged 30 to 39 with COVID-19, enrolled during active disease.

This clone was detected a few times. V usage is TRBV7-6 and J usage is TRBJ2-1, with 7 bases identical to TRBD2. After removal of 5 bases from V and 8 bases from J, the junction contained 6 bases not matched to a gene. Germline V lookup: CDR1 SGHVS, CDR2 FNYEAQ. This CDR3 has 13 residues. CDR3 nucleotides: TGTGCCAGCAGCGCCGGGACTAACGATGAGCAGTTCTTC. It specifies CASSAGTNDEQFF.

V and J are TRBV28 and TRBJ1-1; maybe TRBD1 (5 bases). This CDR3 is 16 amino acids long. Per germline, CDR1 MDHEN and CDR2 SYDVKM. V gave up 5 bases and J gave up 10 bases, with 26 bases separating them. The CDR3 protein is CASSPLKETVGLVAFF. CDR3 DNA sequence: TGTGCCAGCAGTCCCCTAAAGGAGACAGTGGGTCTAGTAGCTTTCTTT.

The chain links TRBV29-1 to TRBJ1-2; 7 bases map to TRBD1. The ends lost 7 bases at V and 6 bases at J; junction bases unmatched: 5. The CDR3 contains 11 residues. Germline CDR1 reads SQVTM; CDR2 reads ANQGSEA. The CDR3 region is CSAVTGNGYTF. The CDR3 bases are TGCAGCGCTGTGACAGGGAATGGCTACACCTTC. The complete variable domain, with remaining parts taken from reference TRBV29-1 and TRBJ1-2, reads SAVISQKPSRDICQRGTSLTIQCQVDSQVTMMFWYRQQPGQSLTLIATANQGSEATYESGFVIDKFPISRPNLTFSTLTVSNMSPEDSSIYLCSAVTGNGYTFGSGTRLTVV.

The V call is TRBV6-1, the J call TRBJ1-2; D may be TRBD1 (5 bases). V shed 1 base and J shed 4 bases, with 13 bases lying between them. The CDR3 has 15 residues. Germline-derived CDR1 and CDR2 are MNHNS and SASEGT. The CDR3 loop is CASSEGGGDAYGYTF. In DNA form, the CDR3 reads TGTGCCAGCAGTGAAGGCGGAGGGGACGCCTATGGCTACACCTTC.

The CDR3 region is CASSLVPGGRNYGYTF. DNA of the CDR3: TGCGCCAGCAGCTTGGTTCCAGGGGGAAGAAACTATGGCTACACCTTC. The gene calls are TRBV5-1 and TRBJ1-2; 7 nucleotides agree with TRBD1. Germline CDR1 reads SGHRS; CDR2 reads YFSETQ. The CDR3 extends over 16 amino acids. V shed 0 bases and J 2 bases; nucleotides not matched to a gene: 7.

The chain joins TRBV6-4 to TRBJ2-2, with 8 bases fitting TRBD2. The CDR3 totals 15 residues. The germline V gene encodes CDR1 MRHNA and CDR2 SNTAGT. V trimming: 6 bases; J trimming: 4 bases; junction bases outside the gene matches: 7. In nucleotides, the CDR3 is TGTGCCAGCAGCGAGGGCAGCGGGAGCACCGGGGAGCTGTTTTTT. Amino acid sequence: CASSEGSGSTGELFF.

The chain has TRBV18 and TRBJ1-2, with 11 bases lining up with TRBD1. The J segment lost 8 bases and the V segment lost 2 bases, leaving 7 bases of the junction unmatched. The CDR3 extends over 15 amino acids. Germline V gene data show CDR1 as KGHSH and CDR2 as LQKENI. CDR3 sequence reads: CASSPTDRGLTGYTF. Here the CDR3 DNA reads TGTGCCAGCTCACCAACGGACAGGGGGCTGACGGGCTACACCTTC.

CDR3 sequence (DNA): TGTGCCAGCAGCTTTGGACTGACAGGGGGCAGGGCTGAAGCTTTCTTT. It is translated as CASSFGLTGGRAEAFF. The rearrangement uses TRBV7-9 and TRBJ1-1, with TRBD1 identical over 10 bases. The CDR3 spans 16 residues. Trimming removed 3 bases from V and 6 bases from J; junction bases left unmatched: 10. Germline V gene lookup returns CDR1 SEHNR and CDR2 FQNEAQ (reference sequence).

The chain is built from TRBV3-1 (or the pseudogene TRBV3-2) and TRBJ1-1; tentative D call: TRBD1 (6 bases). Between the trimmed V and J ends, which lost 0 bases and 4 bases, there was a span of 6 bases. In germline, CDR1 is LGHDT, CDR2 YNNKEL (reference sequence). The length of the CDR3 is 13 residues. For the CDR3, the DNA is TGTGCCAGCAGCCAAGACAGGGGCACTGAAGCTTTCTTT. This gives the protein CASSQDRGTEAFF.

The J gene is TRBJ1-2, the V gene TRBV28; no reliable D call. The CDR3 covers 14 residues. From germline, CDR1 is MDHEN and CDR2 SYDVKM. V dropped 8 bases and J dropped 6 bases, with 19 bases sitting between them. CDR3 region: CASGTPGKNHGYTF. CDR3 DNA: TGTGCCAGCGGCACCCCGGGGAAAAACCATGGCTACACCTTC.

With regard to this clone: Other nucleotide sequences in the sample specify the same CDR3. The J gene is TRBJ2-3, the V gene TRBV9, with D uncertain. V lost 2 bases, J lost 0 bases, and 4 bases lay in between. CDR1 is SGDLS, CDR2 YYNGEE, per germline. This CDR3 spans 13 amino acids. The CDR3 is CASSVPSTDTQYF. Here the CDR3 DNA reads TGTGCCAGCAGCGTTCCTAGCACAGATACGCAGTATTTT.

V is TRBV7-6 and J is TRBJ2-1; TRBD2 matches at 8 bases. CDR3 length equals 15 residues. V lost 5 bases and J lost 3; bases outside the gene matches: 6. CDR1 is SGHVS, CDR2 FNYEAQ, per germline. CDR3 sequence: CASSHQAGVYNEQFF. The CDR3 region has the DNA TGTGCCAGCAGCCATCAAGCGGGAGTCTACAATGAGCAGTTCTTC.

J is TRBJ2-1 and V is TRBV30; maybe TRBD1 (5 bases). The CDR3 is made up of 11 amino acids. Germline assignment: CDR1 GTSNPN and CDR2 SVGIG (reference sequence). V was shortened by 3 bases and J by 8 bases, with 8 bases between the two germline ends. The CDR3 DNA reads TGTGCCTGGAGCCCCAGGGATGAGCAGTTCTTC. Its translation: CAWSPRDEQFF.

The chain links TRBV11-1 to TRBJ2-4, with 9 bases aligning to TRBD2. V gave up 1 base and J gave up 7 bases; unmatched junction bases: 2. This CDR3 spans 14 amino acids. Germline values: CDR1 SGHAT, CDR2 FQDESV (reference sequence). The DNA for the CDR3 is TGTGCCAGCAGCTTAGGGACTAGCGTGAACATTCAGTACTTC. Translated: CASSLGTSVNIQYF. The full variable domain, its missing parts supplied by reference TRBV11-1 and TRBJ2-4, is EAEVAQSPRYKITEKSQAVAFWCDPISGHATLYWYRQILGQGPELLVQFQDESVVDDSQLPKDRFSAERLKGVDSTLKIQPAELGDSAMYLCASSLGTSVNIQYFGAGTRLSVL.

The chain recombines TRBV5-1 with TRBJ1-3; D gene unclear. Germline V gene data show CDR1 as SGHRS and CDR2 as YFSETQ. V was clipped by 4 bases and J by 0 bases, with 8 bases between them. The CDR3 runs 14 residues. The CDR3 is CASSGANSGNTIYF. Written as DNA, the CDR3 is TGCGCCAGCAGCGGAGCTAACTCTGGAAACACCATATATTTT. The whole variable domain, filled in from reference TRBV5-1 and TRBJ1-3, reads KAGVTQTPRYLIKTRGQQVTLSCSPISGHRSVSWYQQTPGQGLQFLFEYFSETQRNKGNFPGRFSGRQFSNSRSEMNVSTLELGDSALYLCASSGANSGNTIYFGEGSWLTVV.

The rearrangement links TRBV27 to TRBJ2-3; TRBD2 is a possible D gene (5 bases). The CDR3 is made up of 14 amino acids. CDR1 and CDR2 (germline): MNHEY, SMNVEV (reference sequence). Deletions cut 4 bases from V and 1 base from J, with 9 bases between. CDR3 bases: TGTGCCAGCAGTTCAGGACTTCGCACAGATACGCAGTATTTT. This sequence encodes CASSSGLRTDTQYF.

The CDR3 loop is CASSLRFGNYGYTF. CDR3 bases: TGTGCCAGTAGTTTGCGTTTCGGTAACTATGGCTACACCTTC. The chain carries TRBV19 and TRBJ1-2; D call uncertain. This CDR3 has 14 residues. V lost 5 bases, J lost 1 base, and 11 bases lay in between. Germline CDR1 reads LNHDA; CDR2 reads SQIVND (reference sequence). The full variable domain, with the rest looked up from reference TRBV19 and TRBJ1-2, is DGGITQSPKYLFRKEGQNVTLSCEQNLNHDAMYWYRQDPGQGLRLIYYSQIVNDFQKGDIAEGYSVSREKKESFPLTVTSAQKNPTAFYLCASSLRFGNYGYTFGSGTRLTVV.

The gene calls are TRBV2 and TRBJ1-1, with D unresolved. Looked up from germline, CDR1 is SNHLY and CDR2 is FYNNEI. V lost 8 bases and J lost 6, with 19 bases in between. CDR3 length equals 14 residues. CDR3 DNA sequence: TGTGCCAGCTGCCAGCAATGGGAGACGGCTGAAGCTTTCTTT. Amino acids: CASCQQWETAEAFF.

This chain links TRBV5-1 with TRBJ2-1; TRBD2 might be the D (5 bases). This CDR3 spans 17 amino acids. V shed 4 bases and J shed 5 bases, with 22 bases lying between them. CDR1 and CDR2 (germline): SGHRS, YFSETQ. The CDR3, as DNA: TGCGCCAGCAGCCACCTCATGGCCCATAAGAGGGACAATGAGCAGTTCTTC. Protein product: CASSHLMAHKRDNEQFF.

The chain carries TRBV27 and TRBJ2-7; 10 nucleotides match TRBD1. Germline assignment: CDR1 MNHEY and CDR2 SMNVEV (reference sequence). The J segment lost 3 bases and the V segment lost 4 bases, leaving 3 bases of the junction unmatched. The CDR3 totals 14 residues. The CDR3 loop is CASSYRTGGYEQYF. In DNA form, the CDR3 reads TGTGCCAGCAGTTATCGGACAGGGGGCTACGAGCAGTACTTC.